The clone carrying this T cell receptor beta chain was found a few times. This sample was taken from a study of OX40 agonist ivuxolimab in advanced cancers. The repertoire was sequenced with immunoSEQ multiplex PCR; TCRdb's copy has only in-frame clones and lacks some. The table has roughly 30,000 clones, 88% seen once. CDR3 length: 10 residues. V was clipped by 8 bases and J by 7 bases, with 6 bases between them. Germline CDR1 is SNHLY and CDR2 is FYNNEI. The TCR sequence derives from an adult with an advanced solid tumor such as melanoma, head and neck, liver or kidney cancer. The source was CD4+ or CD8+ T cells sorted from blood, collected in a trial of the OX40 agonist ivuxolimab. J is TRBJ2-1 and V is TRBV2, with D maybe TRBD2 (6 bases). CDR3: CASGGNEQFF. The CDR3 DNA sequence: TGTGCCAGCGGGGGGAATGAGCAGTTCTTC.